This T cell receptor (beta chain) is from a study of blood T cell repertoires in COVID-19 (dated by TCRdb to about 2020). Background on the whole study: Collaborator samples came from the United States, Italy and Spain and covered acute and convalescent phases of COVID-19. Samples were obtained from the ongoing ImmuneRACE study (first 160 participants) and from about 1,300 subjects provided by 6 global collaborators. The repertoires were released in a freely available public database intended as a resource for research on the immune response to SARS-CoV-2. The dataset comprised deeply sampled blood TCRbeta repertoires from subjects exposed to, actively infected with, or recovered from COVID-19. The sample metadata nearly always contained a de-identified subject ID, COVID-19 status, age in years and sex. The prospective study material was composed of cDNA or gDNA derived from T cells, B-cell-depleted T cells, or PBMCs. Where available, HLA class I and class II types were obtained from metadata supplied by the sample provider rather than from assay-based typing. Beyond this particular receptor, the publication reports: Clinical and demographic metadata were provided uncurated, with the amount varying by source and participant.

Including cysteine and phenylalanine, the CDR3 has 16 amino acids. Only the CDR3 part of the read is kept: 48 bases, read in frame from the first base. V and J lose 5 bases and 5 bases, and a span of 22 bases separates them. The germline V gene (reference sequence) yields MNHEY for CDR1 and SMNVEV for CDR2. Concerning this clone: Its antigen has not been determined. The sample holds no much larger clone one base away, and base qualities are not on file.

TCRbeta CDR3 regions were amplified from genomic DNA by means of the immunoSEQ Assay, a bias-controlled multiplex PCR. Concerning the study's data processing: The number of nucleated cells in each sample was estimated by amplification of reference gene primers within the assay. To quantify the absolute abundance of each unique TCRbeta CDR3 rearrangement, sequence reads were collapsed and filtered. For each sample, productive Simpson clonality was calculated as the square root of Simpson's diversity index over productive rearrangements. This immuneACCESS table, as held by TCRdb, lists in-frame sequences with V and J called but not all clones. Of the missing ones, under half trace to an unresolved V gene in checked studies; the others have no known cause. V and J calls and clone size are given by that table; D and trimming were obtained from the DNA. This sample has 200,000 to 250,000 clones in its table, and about 84% of those were observed once. Clones ranked in the top ten supply over 7% of the sample.

Participants in the prospective study were aged about 18 to 95 years, lived in about two dozen United States geographic areas, and enrolled through a virtual design. In the prospective study, participants were assigned to cohorts based on the clinical history participants reported in a screening survey and a study questionnaire. In the prospective study, whole blood, serum and a nasopharyngeal or oropharyngeal swab were collected from each participant by mobile phlebotomists. Participants in the prospective study had the option to provide additional blood draws and questionnaires over a roughly 2-month period. Before DNA extraction, blood samples from the prospective study were shipped at room temperature or frozen.

The source is a middle-aged woman with acute COVID-19. The chain joins TRBV27 to TRBJ2-7; a tentative D match to TRBD1 spans 6 bases. The sample consisted of PBMCs or T cells enriched from blood (not recorded which). Read as DNA, the sequence is TGTGCCAGCAGTCTTGCCTTGGGGTCGAGGGGGAACGAGCAGTACTTC. Protein translation: CASSLALGSRGNEQYF.